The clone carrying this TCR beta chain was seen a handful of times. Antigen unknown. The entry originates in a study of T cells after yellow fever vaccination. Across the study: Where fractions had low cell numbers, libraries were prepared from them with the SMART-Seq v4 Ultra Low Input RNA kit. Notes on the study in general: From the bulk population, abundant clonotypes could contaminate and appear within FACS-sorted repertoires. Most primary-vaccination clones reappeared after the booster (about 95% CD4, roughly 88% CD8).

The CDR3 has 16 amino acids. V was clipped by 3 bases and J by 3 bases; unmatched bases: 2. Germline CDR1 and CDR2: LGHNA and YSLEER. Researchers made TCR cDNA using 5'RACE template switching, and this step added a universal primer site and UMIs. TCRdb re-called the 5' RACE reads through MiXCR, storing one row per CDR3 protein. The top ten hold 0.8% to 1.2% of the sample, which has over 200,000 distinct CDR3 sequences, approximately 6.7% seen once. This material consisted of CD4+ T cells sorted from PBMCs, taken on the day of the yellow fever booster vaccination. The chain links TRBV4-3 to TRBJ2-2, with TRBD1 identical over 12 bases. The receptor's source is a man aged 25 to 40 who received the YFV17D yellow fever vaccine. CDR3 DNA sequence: TGCGCCAGCAGCCAGGGACAGGGGGCTGACACCGGGGAGCTGTTTTTT. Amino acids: CASSQGQGADTGELFF.